This TCR beta chain originates from a study of T cell changes during pregnancy in multiple sclerosis. Libraries were prepared by immunoSEQ multiplex PCR; TCRdb keeps only in-frame clonotypes and omits some of them. The sample consists of 100,000 or so clones, about 94% of them appearing once. Germline V lookup: CDR1 ENHRY, CDR2 SYGVKD. This CDR3 comprises 15 residues. The V segment lost 4 bases and the J segment 1 base; nucleotides outside the gene matches: 5. This clone is a singleton in its sample. This chain connects TRBV10-3 to TRBJ2-3, with 7 nucleotides matching TRBD2. Sequenced material: peripheral blood, taken in the third trimester of pregnancy. The clonotype originates from a female donor with multiple sclerosis, enrolled in a pregnancy study. In nucleotides, the CDR3 is TGTGCCATCAGTGTCATACGGGAGGGCACAGATACGCAGTATTTT. Its protein is CAISVIREGTDTQYF.